These 19 T cell receptor beta chains came from one sample sequenced in a study of blood T cell repertoires in COVID-19. TCRdb's table, derived via immunoSEQ multiplex PCR, lists solely in-frame clones and lacks some. The sample holds around 170,000 clones, roughly 90% seen once. Sequencing input: peripheral blood. The receptor set was obtained from a woman aged 65 to 85 with acute or convalescent COVID-19.

The chain employs TRBV2 and TRBJ1-4, with D perhaps matching TRBD1 (5 bases). V was pared by 6 bases and J by 7 bases, with 12 bases between. The germline gives CDR1 SNHLY, CDR2 FYNNEI. The length of the CDR3 is 13 residues. The CDR3, as DNA: TGTGCCAGCAGGGCGGGACCGATTGAAAAACTGTTTTTT. Its protein is CASRAGPIEKLFF.

V is TRBV7-2 and J is TRBJ1-5, with TRBD1 identical over 7 bases. This CDR3 spans 14 amino acids. Trimming at V came to 5 bases and at J to 8 bases, leaving 9 bases not matched to a gene. Germline V lookup: CDR1 SGHTA, CDR2 FQGNSA. This CDR3 reads CASSMHRGVKPQHF. The DNA for the CDR3 is TGTGCCAGCAGCATGCACAGGGGAGTGAAGCCCCAGCATTTT.

The gene calls are TRBV6-6 and TRBJ1-4; D unclear. Germline assignment: CDR1 MNHNY and CDR2 SVGAGI (reference sequence). Trimming pared 5 bases from V and 2 bases from J, leaving 9 bases between. The CDR3 length is 14 residues. Here the CDR3 reads CASSPRGTNEKLFF. The CDR3 DNA sequence: TGTGCCAGCAGTCCACGGGGTACTAATGAAAAACTGTTTTTT.

V gene TRBV15 combines with J gene TRBJ1-4; D perhaps matches TRBD1 (6 bases). V was clipped by 0 bases and J by 8 bases, with 19 bases between them. This CDR3 has 17 residues. Germline lookup yields CDR1 LNHNV and CDR2 YYDKDF (reference sequence). The CDR3 loop reads CATSRDPRDITGEKLFF. CDR3 bases: TGTGCCACCAGCAGAGATCCCCGGGACATCACGGGCGAAAAACTGTTTTTT. Looking up the rest from reference TRBV15 and TRBJ1-4 gives the full variable domain: DAMVIQNPRYQVTQFGKPVTLSCSQTLNHNVMYWYQQKSSQAPKLLFHYYDKDFNNEADTPDNFQSRRPNTSFCFLDIRSPGLGDTAMYLCATSRDPRDITGEKLFFGSGTQLSVL.

The chain uses TRBV6-5 and TRBJ2-3; D ambiguous. This CDR3 contains 13 residues. V was shortened by 6 bases and J by 2 bases, with 9 bases between the two germline ends. Germline V gene sequence: CDR1 MNHEY, CDR2 SVGAGI. CDR3 bases: TGTGCCAGCAGCCCATGGGCCACAGATACGCAGTATTTT. Translated: CASSPWATDTQYF.

DNA for the CDR3: TGTGCCAGCATTCTTGGCAGGGCGAGATCAGAGACCCAGTACTTC. Protein product: CASILGRARSETQYF. The chain combines TRBV2 with TRBJ2-5, with a possible D match to TRBD1 (5 bases). The CDR3 is 15 residues long. V lost 7 bases to trimming and J lost 4 bases, with 19 bases between them. Looked up from germline, CDR1 is SNHLY and CDR2 is FYNNEI.

The chain employs TRBV2 and TRBJ1-2; no reliable D call. V was cut by 5 bases and J by 7 bases, with 11 bases left in between. Germline CDR1 is SNHLY and CDR2 is FYNNEI. The CDR3 length is 12 residues. This chain's CDR3 is CASSTRGVGYTF. The CDR3, as DNA: TGTGCCAGCAGTACGAGAGGCGTTGGCTACACCTTC.

This sequence joins TRBV7-2 and TRBJ1-2; D uncertain. The germline CDR1 and CDR2 sequences are SGHTA and FQGNSA. The CDR3 has 15 residues. V lost 3 bases and J 5 bases, leaving 16 bases between the germline ends. CDR3 loop: CASSFRERVGYGYTF. DNA for the CDR3: TGTGCCAGCAGCTTCCGGGAAAGGGTGGGGTATGGCTACACCTTC.

V and J are TRBV23-1 and TRBJ2-7, with D possibly being TRBD1 (5 bases). TRBV23-1 falls under the ORF class, with uncertain function. The germline V and J ends were trimmed by 4 bases and 2 bases, with 18 bases remaining between them. This CDR3 has 16 residues. The CDR3 loop is CASSRELPTGAYEQYF. The CDR3 nucleotides read TGCGCCAGCAGTCGCGAGCTCCCCACAGGCGCCTACGAGCAGTACTTC.

The chain combines TRBV4-3 with TRBJ2-7; perhaps TRBD1 as D (6 bases). V dropped 2 bases and J dropped 4 bases, with 9 bases sitting between them. CDR1 is LGHNA and CDR2 is YSLEER in the germline V gene. The CDR3 consists of 13 residues. The CDR3 bases are TGCGCCAGCAGCCAACAACAGGGTTACGAGCAGTACTTC. This translates into CASSQQQGYEQYF.

The genes are TRBV25-1 and TRBJ1-5; the match to TRBD1 covers 8 bases. Germline-derived CDR1 and CDR2 are MGHDK and SYGVNS. CDR3 length: 12 amino acids. Trimming removed 11 bases from V and 4 bases from J; junction bases left unmatched: 4. The CDR3 nucleotides read TGTGCCTCCGGACAGGGTAATCAGCCCCAGCATTTT. This codes for CASGQGNQPQHF.

The J gene is TRBJ1-1, the V gene TRBV7-9, with TRBD1 as a possible D gene (5 bases). CDR3 length equals 15 residues. The germline CDR1 and CDR2 sequences are SEHNR and FQNEAQ (reference sequence). Trimming cost V 5 bases and J 0 bases, with 13 bases left between them. CDR3 nucleotides: TGTGCCAGCAGCCCAGCGCAGGGTATGAACACTGAAGCTTTCTTT. This gives the protein CASSPAQGMNTEAFF. Variable domain in full (rest from reference TRBV7-9 and TRBJ1-1): DTGVSQNPRHKITKRGQNVTFRCDPISEHNRLYWYRQTLGQGPEFLTYFQNEAQLEKSRLLSDRFSAERPKGSFSTLEIQRTEQGDSAMYLCASSPAQGMNTEAFFGQGTRLTVV.

This clone has a handful of counts. One end of the junction fails to match germline, which may point to a read error. The gene calls are TRBV7-9 and TRBJ1-1; D uncertain. This CDR3 has 13 residues. CDR1 and CDR2 from the germline V gene are SEHNR and FQNEAQ (reference sequence). CDR3: CASSLAMNTEAFF. In DNA, the CDR3 is TGTGCCAGCAGCCTAGCCATGAACACTGAAGCTTTCTTT.

This chain joins TRBV28 and TRBJ2-1; 8 bases map to TRBD2. J lost 7 bases, V lost 1 base, and 12 bases had no gene match. The CDR3 is made up of 17 amino acids. The germline CDR1 and CDR2 sequences are MDHEN and SYDVKM. For the CDR3, the DNA is TGTGCCAGCAGTTTATTTGCTAGCGGGCTCGGAGGGAATGAGCAGTTCTTC. Its translation is CASSLFASGLGGNEQFF.

The chain couples TRBV6-2 or TRBV6-3 to TRBJ1-4, with TRBD1 identical over 7 bases. Germline V lookup: CDR1 MNHEY, CDR2 SVGEGT. CDR3 length: 13 residues. With 6 bases clipped from V and 6 bases from J, the junction kept 4 bases outside the gene matches. CDR3 region: CASSLDRDEKLFF. CDR3 coding DNA: TGTGCCAGCAGCCTCGACAGGGATGAAAAACTGTTTTTT.

This rearrangement joins TRBV9 to TRBJ2-2; D may be TRBD2 (5 bases). V was trimmed by 0 bases and J by 4 bases, leaving 16 bases between them. The CDR3 has 17 amino acids. CDR1 SGDLS and CDR2 YYNGEE come from the germline V gene. The CDR3 reads CASSVGYGGRATGELFF. The CDR3 coding sequence is TGTGCCAGCAGCGTAGGATATGGAGGAAGGGCCACCGGGGAGCTGTTTTTT.

V usage is TRBV4-1 and J usage is TRBJ2-5; the match to TRBD2 covers 7 bases. The CDR3 loop spans 14 amino acids. From germline, CDR1 is MGHRA and CDR2 YSYEKL. With 4 bases clipped from V and 1 base from J, the junction kept 3 bases outside the gene matches. The CDR3: CASSRGLVQETQYF. DNA of the CDR3: TGCGCCAGCAGCCGAGGACTAGTCCAAGAGACCCAGTACTTC.

V and J are TRBV5-4 and TRBJ2-3; D not resolved. The CDR3 length is 14 residues. Trimming took off 0 bases at V and 1 base at J, with 6 bases between the two ends. Germline values: CDR1 SGHNT, CDR2 YYREEE (reference sequence). The CDR3 DNA reads TGTGCCAGCAGCTTGGGACTCGGCACAGATACGCAGTATTTT. Its translation: CASSLGLGTDTQYF.

This chain connects TRBV10-2 to TRBJ1-2, with 9 bases matching TRBD1. Losses at the gene ends were 1 base for V and 0 bases for J; bases not matched to a gene: 0. This CDR3 comprises 15 residues. CDR1 is WSHSY and CDR2 is SAAADI in the germline V gene. CDR3 DNA: TGCGCCAGCAGTGAGTACAGGGGGCCTAACTATGGCTACACCTTC. Amino acids: CASSEYRGPNYGYTF.